Following are 18 T cell receptor beta chains from one sample sequenced in a study of cytotoxic CD8 clonotypes in ibrutinib-treated CLL. Method: immunoSEQ multiplex PCR; TCRdb's copy keeps in-frame clones and lacks some. Here the sample spans over 40,000 clones, 83% being singletons. The sample here was PBMCs, taken after 24 months of ibrutinib treatment. Source of these receptors: a human donor with chronic lymphocytic leukemia.

The V call is TRBV27, the J call TRBJ1-5, with D unclear. CDR3 length equals 15 residues. V was cut by 2 bases and J by 0 bases, with 8 bases left in between. Germline loops: CDR1 MNHEY, CDR2 SMNVEV (reference sequence). The CDR3 sequence is CASSLGVNSNQPQHF. CDR3 bases: TGTGCCAGCAGTTTAGGGGTAAATAGCAATCAGCCCCAGCATTTT.

This chain uses TRBV19 with TRBJ2-7; 12 bases match TRBD2. Germline V gene lookup returns CDR1 LNHDA and CDR2 SQIVND (reference sequence). The CDR3 has 15 amino acids. The V gene end was trimmed by 5 bases and the J gene end by 0 bases; junction bases not matched to a gene: 2. CDR3 sequence (DNA): TGTGCCAGTAGTGGACTAGCGGGAAGCTCCTACGAGCAGTACTTC. Its translation is CASSGLAGSSYEQYF.

The V gene is TRBV18, the J gene TRBJ2-3; 11 bases line up with TRBD1. The V segment lost 2 bases and the J segment 5 bases; nucleotides outside the gene matches: 3. In germline, CDR1 is KGHSH, CDR2 LQKENI. This CDR3 has 15 residues. The CDR3 protein is CASSPGQGAIDTQYF. CDR3 nucleotides: TGTGCCAGCTCACCAGGACAGGGGGCTATAGATACGCAGTATTTT.

DNA for the CDR3: TGCGCCAGCAGCCAAGATCTTGCTCAGAGGGGAGAAAAACTGTTTTTT. It is translated as CASSQDLAQRGEKLFF. V is TRBV4-3 and J is TRBJ1-4; D is possibly TRBD1 (5 bases). The CDR3 is made up of 16 amino acids. V was trimmed by 0 bases and J by 8 bases, leaving 16 bases between them. CDR1 LGHNA and CDR2 YSLEER come from the germline V gene.

This chain joins TRBV9 and TRBJ2-5; D gene uncertain. CDR1 is SGDLS and CDR2 is YYNGEE in the germline V gene. The CDR3 has 13 amino acids. V was trimmed by 4 bases and J by 2 bases, leaving 9 bases between them. Written as DNA, the CDR3 is TGTGCCAGCAGCCCCCAACCTCAAGAGACCCAGTACTTC. Amino acid sequence: CASSPQPQETQYF.

This clone has at least ten counts. The chain combines TRBV4-1 with TRBJ1-1, with TRBD1 as a possible D gene (6 bases). The CDR3 runs to 16 residues. CDR1 is MGHRA, CDR2 YSYEKL, per germline. Between the trimmed V and J ends, which lost 7 bases and 2 bases, there was a span of 20 bases. The CDR3 protein is CASNPYTDRSNTEAFF. DNA of the CDR3: TGCGCCAGCAACCCCTATACCGACAGGTCAAACACTGAAGCTTTCTTT.

The chain couples TRBV5-1 to TRBJ1-1; 7 bases map to TRBD1. The CDR3 is 14 amino acids. Germline assignment: CDR1 SGHRS and CDR2 YFSETQ. V lost 4 bases to trimming and J lost 4 bases; unmatched junction nucleotides: 7. The CDR3 protein is CASSPQGDATEAFF. The DNA of the CDR3 is TGCGCCAGCAGCCCTCAGGGGGATGCCACTGAAGCTTTCTTT.

The chain carries TRBV29-1 and TRBJ2-7; 8 bases are shared with TRBD1. The junction had 7 bases not matched to a gene; V was cut back by 6 bases and J by 0 bases. There are 14 residues in the CDR3. CDR1 is SQVTM and CDR2 is ANQGSEA in the germline V gene. In DNA form, the CDR3 reads TGCAGCGTCCTTACTCAGGGGGCCTCCTACGAGCAGTACTTC. Translation gives CSVLTQGASYEQYF.

The chain couples TRBV7-8 to TRBJ2-7; TRBD2 might be the D (7 bases). Germline assignment: CDR1 SGHVS and CDR2 FQNEAQ. Trimming took off 3 bases at V and 6 bases at J, with 12 bases between the two ends. The CDR3 extends over 13 amino acids. CDR3 loop: CASSLAAGAEQYF. The CDR3 nucleotides read TGTGCCAGCAGCTTGGCGGCGGGGGCCGAGCAGTACTTC.

V and J are TRBV6-5 and TRBJ2-1; no reliable D call. Trimming cost V 2 bases and J 5 bases, with 13 bases left between them. Per germline, CDR1 MNHEY and CDR2 SVGAGI. CDR3 length equals 15 residues. For the CDR3, the DNA is TGTGCCAGCAGTTACGGGATTTTAAGCAACAATGAGCAGTTCTTC. Translated: CASSYGILSNNEQFF.

This clone occurred a few times. The chain uses TRBV4-1 and TRBJ2-7, with TRBD2 as a possible D gene (7 bases). V was cut by 1 base and J by 2 bases, with 15 bases left in between. The CDR3 consists of 16 residues. Per germline, CDR1 MGHRA and CDR2 YSYEKL. The CDR3 sequence is CASSQVGGGRTYEQYF. The CDR3 bases are TGCGCCAGCAGCCAAGTTGGGGGGGGCAGAACCTACGAGCAGTACTTC.

The rearrangement uses TRBV10-2 and TRBJ2-5, with a possible D match to TRBD1 (6 bases). V was cut by 9 bases and J by 5 bases, with 7 bases left in between. CDR3 size: 10 residues. Per germline, CDR1 WSHSY and CDR2 SAAADI. The CDR3 protein is CASQGETQYF. The DNA of the CDR3 is TGCGCCAGTCAGGGGGAGACCCAGTACTTC.

The chain couples TRBV6-1 to TRBJ1-6, with a tentative D call TRBD1 (5 bases). The CDR3 loop spans 17 amino acids. CDR1 and CDR2 from the germline V gene are MNHNS and SASEGT. Trimming pared 1 base from V and 7 bases from J, leaving 17 bases between. The chain's CDR3 is CASSEVAGEYVNSPLHF. Written as DNA, the CDR3 is TGTGCCAGCAGTGAAGTAGCGGGGGAATATGTCAATTCACCCCTCCACTTT.

This clone was observed a single time. J is TRBJ2-7 and V is TRBV29-1, with 9 nucleotides matching TRBD1. The J segment lost 12 bases and the V segment lost 3 bases, leaving 6 bases of the junction unmatched. Germline V gene data show CDR1 as SQVTM and CDR2 as ANQGSEA. This CDR3 region has 11 residues. CDR3 in amino acids: CSVEGQGSWYF. In nucleotides, the CDR3 is TGCAGCGTTGAGGGACAGGGATCATGGTACTTC.

The V and J genes are TRBV9 and TRBJ2-2; maybe TRBD2 (6 bases). V was trimmed by 0 bases and J by 3 bases, leaving 12 bases between them. Per germline, CDR1 SGDLS and CDR2 YYNGEE. The CDR3 covers 16 residues. Here the CDR3 DNA reads TGTGCCAGCAGCGTAGATAGTAGCGGCCACACCGGGGAGCTGTTTTTT. Translating it yields CASSVDSSGHTGELFF.

The CDR3 reads CASSLGTSGAQETQYF. CDR3 nucleotides: TGTGCCAGCAGCTTGGGGACTAGCGGGGCGCAAGAGACCCAGTACTTC. The chain joins TRBV7-8 to TRBJ2-5, with TRBD2 identical over 13 bases. CDR3 length equals 16 residues. Looked up from germline, CDR1 is SGHVS and CDR2 is FQNEAQ. V lost 3 bases to trimming and J lost 2 bases; unmatched junction nucleotides: 3.

This chain joins TRBV10-1 and TRBJ2-1; 7 bases line up with TRBD1. The CDR3 has 15 residues. V trimming: 2 bases; J trimming: 2 bases; junction bases outside the gene matches: 3. The germline gives CDR1 WNHNN, CDR2 SYGVQD (reference sequence). The CDR3 region has the DNA TGCGCCAGCAGTGAGGCCCAGGGGGCCTACAATGAGCAGTTCTTC. It yields the protein CASSEAQGAYNEQFF.

The V call is TRBV21-1, the J call TRBJ2-7; the D call in the table, TRBD1, was not verified against the DNA. TRBV21-1 is a known pseudogene. The CDR3 runs to 21 residues. In DNA form, the CDR3 reads TGTGCCAGCAGCTCCAGCTCTTTCCGGGACAGGGGGCACTTTTTCCCGATCGAGCAGTACTTC. This codes for CASSSSSFRDRGHFFPIEQYF.